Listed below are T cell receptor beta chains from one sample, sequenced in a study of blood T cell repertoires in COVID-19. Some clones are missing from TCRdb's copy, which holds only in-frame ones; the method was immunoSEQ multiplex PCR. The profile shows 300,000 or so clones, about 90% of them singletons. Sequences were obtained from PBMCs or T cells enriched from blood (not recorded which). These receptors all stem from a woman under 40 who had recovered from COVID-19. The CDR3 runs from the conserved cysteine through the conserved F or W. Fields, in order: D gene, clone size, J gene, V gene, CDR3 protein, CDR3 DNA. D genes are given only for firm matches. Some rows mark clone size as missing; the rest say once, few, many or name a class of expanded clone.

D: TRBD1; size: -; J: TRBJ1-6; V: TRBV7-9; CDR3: CASSSGTGSNPPLHF; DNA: TGTGCCAGCAGCTCAGGGACAGGTTCAAATCCACCCCTCCACTTT
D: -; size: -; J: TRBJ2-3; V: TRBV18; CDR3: CASSPPVWGEHPDTQYF; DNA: TGTGCCAGCTCACCACCTGTCTGGGGCGAACACCCAGATACGCAGTATTTT
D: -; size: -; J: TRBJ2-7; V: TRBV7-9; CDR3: CASSRLPGDISSYEQYF; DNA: TGTGCCAGCAGCAGATTACCGGGAGACATTAGCTCCTACGAGCAGTACTTC
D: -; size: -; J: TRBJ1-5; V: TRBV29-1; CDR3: CSVAGGDLSNQPQHF; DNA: TGCAGCGTGGCCGGGGGGGACCTCTCAAATCAGCCCCAGCATTTT
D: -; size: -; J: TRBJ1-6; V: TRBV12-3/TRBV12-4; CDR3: CASIVGVNSPLHF; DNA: TGTGCCAGCATAGTGGGAGTTAATTCACCCCTCCACTTT
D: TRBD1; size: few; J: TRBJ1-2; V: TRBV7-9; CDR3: CASSVRDRPSGGYTF; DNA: TGTGCCAGCAGCGTCCGGGACAGGCCTTCGGGGGGCTACACCTTC
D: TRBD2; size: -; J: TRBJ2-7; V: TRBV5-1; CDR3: CASSLAGGSYEQYF; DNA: TGCGCCAGCAGCTTGGCGGGAGGGTCCTACGAGCAGTACTTC
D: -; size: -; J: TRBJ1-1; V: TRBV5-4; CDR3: CASSTGGAEAFF; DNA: TGTGCCAGCAGTACGGGGGGGGCTGAAGCTTTCTTT
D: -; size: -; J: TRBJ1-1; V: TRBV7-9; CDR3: CASRSTRSMNTEAFF; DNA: TGTGCCAGCAGGTCAACGAGAAGCATGAACACTGAAGCTTTCTTT
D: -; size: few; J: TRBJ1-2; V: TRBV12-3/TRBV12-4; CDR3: CASSFRSSYGYTF; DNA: TGTGCCAGCAGTTTCAGGTCCTCCTATGGCTACACCTTC
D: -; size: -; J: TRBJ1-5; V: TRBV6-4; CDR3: CARYQRQPNQPQHF; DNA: TGTGCCCGCTACCAGCGCCAACCGAATCAGCCCCAGCATTTT
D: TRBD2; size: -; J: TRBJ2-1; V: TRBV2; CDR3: CASSDLSSGGSYNEQFF; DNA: TGTGCCAGCAGTGATTTGAGTAGCGGGGGCTCCTACAATGAGCAGTTCTTC
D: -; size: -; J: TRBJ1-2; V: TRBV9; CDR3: CASSVGGRGYGYTF; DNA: TGTGCCAGCAGCGTAGGAGGCAGGGGCTATGGCTACACCTTC
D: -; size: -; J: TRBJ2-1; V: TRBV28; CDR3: CASSWGGNEQFF; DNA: TGTGCCAGCAGTTGGGGCGGCAATGAGCAGTTCTTC
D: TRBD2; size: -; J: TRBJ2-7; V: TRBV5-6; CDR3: CASSPEAGDEQYF; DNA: TGTGCCAGCAGCCCAGAGGCGGGAGACGAGCAGTACTTC
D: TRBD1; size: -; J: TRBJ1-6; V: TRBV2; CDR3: CASSPETGPSYNSPLHF; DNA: TGTGCCAGCAGTCCCGAGACAGGGCCCTCCTATAATTCACCCCTCCACTTT
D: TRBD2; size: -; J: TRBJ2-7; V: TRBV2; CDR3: CASRDGGGVTYEQYF; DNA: TGTGCCAGCAGGGATGGCGGGGGGGTTACCTACGAGCAGTACTTC
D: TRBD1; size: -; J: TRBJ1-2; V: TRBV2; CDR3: CASSVDRGQYGYTF; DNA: TGTGCCAGCAGTGTTGACAGGGGGCAGTATGGCTACACCTTC
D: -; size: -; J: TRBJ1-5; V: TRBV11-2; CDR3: CASSLGDYSNQPQHF; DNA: TGTGCCAGCAGCTTGGGTGACTATAGCAATCAGCCCCAGCATTTT
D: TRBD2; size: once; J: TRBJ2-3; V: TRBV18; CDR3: CASSLKTSGGAADTQYF; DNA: TGTGCCAGCTCACTCAAGACTAGCGGGGGGGCCGCAGATACGCAGTATTTT
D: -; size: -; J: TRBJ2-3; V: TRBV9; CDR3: CASSVVGEPGDTQYF; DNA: TGTGCCAGCAGCGTAGTCGGGGAACCGGGAGATACGCAGTATTTT
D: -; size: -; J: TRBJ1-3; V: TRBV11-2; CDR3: CASSRGRASGNTIYF; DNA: TGTGCCAGCAGCCGTGGGAGGGCCTCTGGAAACACCATATATTTT
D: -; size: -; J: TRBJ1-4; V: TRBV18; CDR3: CASSSDRFFNEKLFF; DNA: TGTGCCAGCTCGTCTGACAGATTTTTTAATGAAAAACTGTTTTTT
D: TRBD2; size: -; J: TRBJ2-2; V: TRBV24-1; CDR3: CATSAAFRGAGELFF; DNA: TGTGCCACCAGTGCGGCATTCCGGGGGGCCGGGGAGCTGTTTTTT
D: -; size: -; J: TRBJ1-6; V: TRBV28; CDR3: CASSPDRNSPLHF; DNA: TGTGCCAGCAGCCCTGACAGGAATTCACCCCTCCACTTT
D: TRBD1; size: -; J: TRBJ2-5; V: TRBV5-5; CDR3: CASSFGTGRGETQYF; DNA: TGTGCCAGCAGCTTTGGGACAGGGAGAGGAGAGACCCAGTACTTC
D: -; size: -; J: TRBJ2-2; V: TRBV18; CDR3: CASSPLGSRGYTGELFF; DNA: TGTGCCAGCTCACCACTCGGCAGTCGGGGTTACACCGGGGAGCTGTTTTTT
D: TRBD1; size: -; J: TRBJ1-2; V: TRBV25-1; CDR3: CASSASGGYGYTF; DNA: TGTGCCAGCAGTGCTTCAGGGGGTTATGGCTACACCTTC
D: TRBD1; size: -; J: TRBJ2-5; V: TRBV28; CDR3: CASRSDRGQETQYF; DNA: TGTGCCAGCAGATCCGACAGGGGCCAAGAGACCCAGTACTTC
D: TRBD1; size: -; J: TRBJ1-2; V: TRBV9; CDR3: CASSVGTVGINYGYTF; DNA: TGTGCCAGCAGCGTGGGGACAGTCGGGATTAACTATGGCTACACCTTC
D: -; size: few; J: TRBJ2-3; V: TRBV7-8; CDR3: CASSRDFEDTQYF; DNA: TGTGCCAGCAGCCGGGACTTTGAAGATACGCAGTATTTT
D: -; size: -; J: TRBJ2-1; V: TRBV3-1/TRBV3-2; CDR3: CASSQEHRANEQFF; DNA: TGTGCCAGCAGCCAAGAACACAGGGCGAATGAGCAGTTCTTC
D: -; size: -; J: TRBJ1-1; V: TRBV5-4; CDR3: CAIANRENTEAFF; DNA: TGTGCCATTGCGAACAGGGAGAACACTGAAGCTTTCTTT
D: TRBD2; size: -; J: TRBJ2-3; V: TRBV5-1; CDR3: CASSLASGGSTDTQYF; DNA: TGCGCCAGCAGCTTGGCGAGCGGGGGGAGCACAGATACGCAGTATTTT
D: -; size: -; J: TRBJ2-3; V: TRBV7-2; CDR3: CASSLARGGTDTQYF; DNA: TGTGCCAGCAGCTTAGCCAGGGGCGGCACAGATACGCAGTATTTT
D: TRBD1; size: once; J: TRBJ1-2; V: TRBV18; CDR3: CASSPLQGADGYTF; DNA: TGTGCCAGCTCACCGCTACAGGGGGCGGATGGCTACACCTTC
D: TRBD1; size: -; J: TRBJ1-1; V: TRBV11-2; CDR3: CASSLGLRQGGSSNTEAFF; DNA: TGTGCCAGCAGCTTAGGTCTTCGACAGGGGGGAAGTTCGAACACTGAAGCTTTCTTT
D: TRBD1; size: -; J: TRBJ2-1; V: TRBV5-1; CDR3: CASSLAQGREQFF; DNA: TGCGCCAGCAGCTTGGCACAGGGGCGTGAGCAGTTCTTC
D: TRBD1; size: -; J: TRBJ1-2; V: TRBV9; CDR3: CASRADRVGGYTF; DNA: TGTGCCAGCAGAGCCGACAGGGTCGGTGGCTACACCTTC
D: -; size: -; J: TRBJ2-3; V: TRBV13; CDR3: CASSTRLGRVGQDTDTQYF; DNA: TGTGCCAGCAGCACCCGACTAGGAAGGGTGGGGCAGGACACAGATACGCAGTATTTT
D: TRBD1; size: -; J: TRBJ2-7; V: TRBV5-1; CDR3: CASSLGGQGLEQYF; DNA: TGCGCCAGCAGCTTGGGGGGACAGGGTCTCGAGCAGTACTTC
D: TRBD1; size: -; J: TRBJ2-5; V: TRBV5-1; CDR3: CASSKGTGTETQYF; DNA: TGCGCCAGCAGCAAGGGGACAGGCACCGAGACCCAGTACTTC
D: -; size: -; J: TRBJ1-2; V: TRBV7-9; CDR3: CASSLESVPANYGYTF; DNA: TGTGCCAGCAGCTTAGAGAGCGTACCGGCAAACTATGGCTACACCTTC
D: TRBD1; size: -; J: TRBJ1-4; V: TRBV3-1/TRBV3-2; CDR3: CASSLQGAREKLFF; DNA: TGTGCCAGCAGCCTACAGGGGGCAAGAGAAAAACTGTTTTTT
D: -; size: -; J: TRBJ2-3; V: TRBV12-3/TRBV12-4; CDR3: CASSRRVGDTQYF; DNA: TGTGCCAGCAGCCGACGGGTTGGGGATACGCAGTATTTT
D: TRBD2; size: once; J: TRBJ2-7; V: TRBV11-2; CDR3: CASSLRVGGSSYEQYF; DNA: TGTGCCAGCAGCTTGCGGGTCGGGGGGAGCTCCTACGAGCAGTACTTC
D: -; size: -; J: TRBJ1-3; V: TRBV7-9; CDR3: CASSLSAGNTIYF; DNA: TGTGCCAGCAGCTTATCGGCTGGAAACACCATATATTTT
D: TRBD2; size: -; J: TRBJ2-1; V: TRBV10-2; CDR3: CASSDAGGNEQFF; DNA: TGCGCCAGCAGTGATGCGGGGGGCAATGAGCAGTTCTTC
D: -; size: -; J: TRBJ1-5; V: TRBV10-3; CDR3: CAISESPGQPQHF; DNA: TGTGCCATCAGTGAGTCACCGGGTCAGCCCCAGCATTTT
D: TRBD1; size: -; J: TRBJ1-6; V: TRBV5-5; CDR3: CASSFWDREISPLHF; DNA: TGTGCCAGCAGCTTCTGGGACAGGGAAATTTCACCCCTCCACTTT